This TCR beta chain was captured in a study of blood T cells in healthy people across ages (dated by TCRdb to the mid-2010s). General notes on the study: In model experiments, template switching captured roughly one uniquely barcoded TCR beta cDNA molecule for every two T cells. The study measured age-related changes in TCR beta repertoire diversity using deep sequencing normalized with unique cDNA molecular identifiers. The donors were split into four age groups: young (average around 15 years), middle-aged (roughly 40), aged (62) and long-lived (82). To avoid experimental bias, donors of different ages were randomly spread across the sequencing lanes. The study analyzed two additional independent replicas of 1 million unique cDNA reads from the same blood draw for two donors, one aged 18 to 30 and one aged 80 or older. The paper as a whole reports these results and caveats: The percentage of naive T cells measured by flow cytometry correlated strongly with observed TCR beta diversity. Compared with the aged group, the long-lived group had more naive CD4+ T cells, fewer expanded clones and increased TCR diversity, suggesting age selection. The CMV infection status of donors was not known, potentially confounding age-related changes in expanded clonotypes. Observed TCR beta diversity per million T cells fell roughly linearly with age, and a significant reduction was already apparent by age about 43. Estimates of total diversity based on one million sequenced T cells were considered lower bounds and underestimates. Conclusive comparison of naive and antigen-experienced compartments was prevented by the profiling of bulk unsorted PBMCs.

The receptor library was made with 5' RACE. Sequencer: Illumina HiSeq 2500. A second PCR of about 7 to 12 cycles was run with a J-beta primer mix and a sample-barcoded 5' primer. A unique molecular identifier was introduced onto each TCR beta cDNA molecule by a template-switch 5' adaptor carrying 12 random nucleotides. Each sample yielded at least 2.5 million CDR3-containing paired-end reads. The Mint cDNA synthesis kit, primed by a TRBC-specific oligonucleotide, was used to synthesize first-strand cDNA from all RNA. Following uracil-DNA glycosylase treatment, a first 18-cycle PCR with universal primers M1SS and BC2_uni_R was performed on all cDNA. The study's processing was this. For normalization, 1 million high-quality reads, each with a distinct molecular identifier, were randomly selected from each sample. Instead of being binned into consensus sequences, reads with shared molecular identifiers were discarded. MiTCR, set to a Q25 quality threshold and the strictest error-elimination algorithm, was used for CDR3 identification, clonotype clustering and error correction. A nonparametric unseen species model with Euler transformation was used to estimate a lower bound on total TCR beta diversity. The public sequencing data were trimmed at Q25 with fastp and processed into clonotypes with MiXCR by TCRdb, which kept only in-frame beta chains. All rows with the same CDR3 protein become a single entry with the most common DNA and genes. TCRdb's processing, not the authors', yielded these V and J calls. This sample holds just over 1 million distinct CDR3 sequences; 45% were observed only once. Together, the top ten hold under 20% of the sample.

The donors were 40 or so Caucasian individuals from Russia, aged roughly 6 to 100 years, who were systemically healthy. Each donor gave around 9.8 milliliters of peripheral blood, collected into EDTA-treated Vacutainer tubes. Ficoll-Paque density-gradient centrifugation was used to isolate PBMCs, with at least 6.5 million obtained per sample. Total RNA was extracted from PBMCs with Trizol reagent, with at least 6 micrograms obtained per sample. Naive CD45RAhigh/CD27high T cell percentages were measured by flow cytometry on a PBMC aliquot from every donor. Turning to this clonotype: Its antigen target is currently unknown. Per-base quality was not reported, and no clone a single base away is much larger than it.

At the junction V is shortened by 0 bases and J by 4 bases, with 10 bases in between. CDR1 and CDR2 (SGHDT, YYEEEE) derive from the germline V gene. The CDR3 measures 14 amino acids from cysteine to phenylalanine. Of all the DNA, just the CDR3 is kept, 42 bases in frame from base 1. The chain uses TRBV5-6 and TRBJ2-5; a confident D gene designation cannot be given. The receptor comes from a woman in her sixties in good health. Sequenced: blood. The bases read TGTGCCAGCAGCTTGGCTGGAGAGAGAGAGACCCAGTACTTC. The encoded protein is CASSLAGERETQYF.